These T cell receptor beta chains were read from a single sample in a study of T-cell memory formation after mild COVID-19. TCRdb re-called the 5' RACE reads with MiXCR, one entry per CDR3 protein. This table has 150,000 to 200,000 distinct CDR3 sequences, 16% appearing once. Sequenced: PBMCs or a T cell subset sorted from them (not recorded which). These receptors were obtained from an adult woman who had mild COVID-19 (a few samples of this study predate the infection). Cell type and time point are not known. The CDR3 runs from the conserved cysteine through the conserved F or W. D genes are given only for firm matches. Clone size is not always given. Where it is, it says once, few, many or a class for expanded clones.

d_gene	v_gene	abundance	j_gene	CDR3nt	CDR3aa
NA	TRBV24-1	NA	TRBJ2-2	TGTGCCACCACCGAAGGGAACACCGGGGAGCTGTTTTTT	CATTEGNTGELFF
NA	TRBV12-3/TRBV12-4	NA	TRBJ2-1	TGTGCCAGCAGTTTTGGTGGGGGGCGAAATGAGCAGTTCTTC	CASSFGGGRNEQFF
NA	TRBV12-3/TRBV12-4	few	TRBJ1-2	TGTGCCAGCACTACGCAACAAGGAGGCTACACCTTC	CASTTQQGGYTF
NA	TRBV20-1	NA	TRBJ2-1	TGCAGTGCTACGGACAGCTCCTCCTACAATGAGCAGTTCTTC	CSATDSSSYNEQFF
TRBD2	TRBV7-3	few	TRBJ2-7	TGTGCCAGCAGGCCGGGGGGACCCGGGCTGGGCGAGCAGTACTTC	CASRPGGPGLGEQYF
NA	TRBV3-1	NA	TRBJ2-7	TGTGCCAGCAGCTTTCGGACGGTATACGAGCAGTACTTC	CASSFRTVYEQYF
TRBD1	TRBV27	few	TRBJ2-7	TGTGCCAGCAGTCCCCATTCGACAGGGGGCGGGTACGAGCAGTACTTC	CASSPHSTGGGYEQYF
NA	TRBV18	few	TRBJ2-7	TGTGCCAGCTCCAGCGAGGAGGTTTCCTACGAGCAGTACTTC	CASSSEEVSYEQYF
TRBD1	TRBV15	few	TRBJ1-2	TGTGCCACCAGCAGTCGTGGAGGGGGCGGGCATGGCTACACCTTC	CATSSRGGGGHGYTF
TRBD2	TRBV5-1	few	TRBJ2-5	TGCGCCAGCAGCCCACTAGCGGGAGTGAGTGAGACCCAGTACTTC	CASSPLAGVSETQYF
NA	TRBV6-5	NA	TRBJ1-2	TGTGCCAGCAGTTACCGAAGGGGATCTGTTGGCTACACCTTC	CASSYRRGSVGYTF
TRBD1	TRBV27	NA	TRBJ1-1	TGTGCCAGCAGTCTCACAGCCGCTTGGACAGGGTCGATGATCTTT	CASSLTAAWTGSMIF
NA	TRBV5-1	few	TRBJ2-2	TGCGCCAGCAGCTTGGGAGAGTCCACCGGGGAGCTGTTTTTT	CASSLGESTGELFF
TRBD1	TRBV14	NA	TRBJ2-7	TGTGCCAGCAGCCAAGATCCCCGACAGGGAACCTACGAGCAGTACTTC	CASSQDPRQGTYEQYF
TRBD1	TRBV7-2	few	TRBJ1-5	TGTGCCAGCAGCTTAGGGACAGGACATAGCAATCAGCCCCAGCATTTT	CASSLGTGHSNQPQHF
NA	TRBV14	few	TRBJ2-1	TGTGCCAGCAGCCAAGAGAGGGGATTATGGGACAATGAGCAGTTCTTC	CASSQERGLWDNEQFF
NA	TRBV5-4	few	TRBJ1-1	TGTGCCAGCAGCTTGGAGAGGGGCGTTGAAGCTTTCTTT	CASSLERGVEAFF
TRBD2	TRBV5-1	many	TRBJ2-5	TGCGCCAGCAGCTTGGTTGGGGGACTATACCAAGAGACCCAGTACTTC	CASSLVGGLYQETQYF
NA	TRBV4-3	few	TRBJ2-6	TGCGCCAGCAGCCAAGATCTAGCTTCTGGGGCCAACGTCCTGACTTTC	CASSQDLASGANVLTF
TRBD1	TRBV7-2	few	TRBJ2-7	TGTGCCAGCAGCTTAGCCGCCGGGACAGGGGGCCACGAGCAGTACTTC	CASSLAAGTGGHEQYF
NA	TRBV5-1	NA	TRBJ2-6	TGCGCCAGCAGCTTGGATTCGGGCGACTCTGGGGCCAACGTCCTGACTTTC	CASSLDSGDSGANVLTF
TRBD2	TRBV5-5	NA	TRBJ2-3	TGTGCCAGCATCCAAAGCGGGGGGGCAGGAGATACGCAGTATTTT	CASIQSGGAGDTQYF
NA	TRBV5-5	NA	TRBJ1-1	TGTGCCAGCAGCTTGGGCCATATGAACACTGAAGCTTTCTTT	CASSLGHMNTEAFF
NA	TRBV2	NA	TRBJ1-1	TGTGCCAGCGTTAGGGACGGAGGCTTACTCATGAACACTGAAGCTTTCTTT	CASVRDGGLLMNTEAFF
NA	TRBV24-1	NA	TRBJ1-5	TGTGCCACCAGTGACCCTAGACTGGGAAATCAGCCCCAGCATTTT	CATSDPRLGNQPQHF
TRBD2	TRBV7-9	NA	TRBJ2-3	TGTGCCAGCAGCCCGTTGACTAGCGGGGCCCTCACAGATACGCAGTATTTT	CASSPLTSGALTDTQYF
NA	TRBV30	NA	TRBJ2-1	TGTGCCTGGAGTGCCCGGGCCCAAGGAGGGGACAATGAGCAGTTCTTC	CAWSARAQGGDNEQFF
NA	TRBV7-2	NA	TRBJ2-2	TGTGCCAGCAGCTTAGCTGTCGGCGGAACCGGGGAGCTGTTTTTT	CASSLAVGGTGELFF
NA	TRBV20-1	NA	TRBJ2-7	TGCAGCCTGGGTATCGGCGGGCGCTCCTACGAGCAGTACTTC	CSLGIGGRSYEQYF
NA	TRBV7-2	NA	TRBJ2-7	TGTGCCAGCAGCTCCCGATTCGGTGGGGGTACCTACGAGCAGTACTTC	CASSSRFGGGTYEQYF
NA	TRBV7-3	NA	TRBJ2-5	TGTGCCAGCAGCCCCGGCGGGACTCAAGAGACCCAGTACTTC	CASSPGGTQETQYF
NA	TRBV12-3/TRBV12-4	NA	TRBJ1-1	TGTGCCAGCAGTTTAAAAAGGGGCGGGGACACTGAAGCTTTCTTT	CASSLKRGGDTEAFF
TRBD2	TRBV12-3/TRBV12-4	many	TRBJ2-2	TGTGCCAGCAGTTTCGGGTCCCGACTAGCGGGGGACACCGGGGAGCTGTTTTTT	CASSFGSRLAGDTGELFF
TRBD2	TRBV29-1	many	TRBJ2-3	TGCAGCGTTAATGTGCGGGGGAGGACAGATACGCAGTATTTT	CSVNVRGRTDTQYF
TRBD1	TRBV5-1	once	TRBJ1-2	TGCGCCAGCAGCTTGGGTATCAGGGGGAAGGATGGCTACACCTTC	CASSLGIRGKDGYTF
TRBD2	TRBV5-1	NA	TRBJ2-7	TGCGCCAGCAGCTTGACTAGCGGGAGATTGAATTCTCCCTACGAGCAGTACTTC	CASSLTSGRLNSPYEQYF
NA	TRBV12-3/TRBV12-4	few	TRBJ2-6	TGTGCCAGCAGCCGACGACCGAACTCTGGGGCCAACGTCCTGACTTTC	CASSRRPNSGANVLTF
NA	TRBV4-2	NA	TRBJ2-2	TGTGCCAGCAGCGCCCAGCCTAGGGGGAACACCGGGGAGCTGTTTTTT	CASSAQPRGNTGELFF
NA	TRBV5-1	few	TRBJ2-1	TGCGCCAGCAGCTTGGTCGGAGGCTACAATGAGCAGTTCTTC	CASSLVGGYNEQFF
NA	TRBV9	NA	TRBJ2-2	TGTGCCAGCAGCGTAGCTATCCCCGGGGAGCTGTTTTTT	CASSVAIPGELFF
NA	TRBV6-2/TRBV6-3	NA	TRBJ2-7	TGTGCCAGCAGTCCAGGGGCGGGTAGCTCCTACGAGCAGTACTTC	CASSPGAGSSYEQYF
NA	TRBV2	few	TRBJ2-2	TGTGCCAGCAGTGGAGGAGAGATACTCACCGGGGAGCTGTTTTTT	CASSGGEILTGELFF
NA	TRBV7-8	NA	TRBJ1-1	TGTGCCAGCAGCCTTTTTAGAGACACTGAAGCTTTCTTT	CASSLFRDTEAFF
TRBD1	TRBV15	NA	TRBJ2-2	TGTGCCACCAGCAGAGGAATCGGACAGGGGTTTAACGGGGAGCTGTTTTTT	CATSRGIGQGFNGELFF
NA	TRBV3-1	few	TRBJ2-2	TGTGCCAGCAGCCAAGGGCTTAGCGCGAACACCGGGGAGCTGTTTTTT	CASSQGLSANTGELFF
NA	TRBV5-1	many	TRBJ2-5	TGCGCCAGCGGTCAGGCGATGCAAGAGACCCAGTACTTC	CASGQAMQETQYF
NA	TRBV12-3/TRBV12-4	NA	TRBJ2-5	TGTGCCAGCAGTTTGGGGCAGGGGACTTCTGGGGAGACCCAGTACTTC	CASSLGQGTSGETQYF